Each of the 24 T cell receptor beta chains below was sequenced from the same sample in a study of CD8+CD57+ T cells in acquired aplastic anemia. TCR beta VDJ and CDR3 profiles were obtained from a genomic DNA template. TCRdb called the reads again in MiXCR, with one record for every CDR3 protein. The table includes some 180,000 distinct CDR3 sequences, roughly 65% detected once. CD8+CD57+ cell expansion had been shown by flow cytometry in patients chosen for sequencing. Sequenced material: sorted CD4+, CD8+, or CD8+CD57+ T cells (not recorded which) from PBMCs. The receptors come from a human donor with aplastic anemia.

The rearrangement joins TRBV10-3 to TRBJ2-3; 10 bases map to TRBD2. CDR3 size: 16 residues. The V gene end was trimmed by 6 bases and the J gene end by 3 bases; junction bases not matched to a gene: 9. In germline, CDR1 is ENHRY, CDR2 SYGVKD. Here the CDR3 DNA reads TGTGCCATCAGGCCATCAGCGGGAGGGCTAACAGATACGCAGTATTTT. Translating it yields CAIRPSAGGLTDTQYF.

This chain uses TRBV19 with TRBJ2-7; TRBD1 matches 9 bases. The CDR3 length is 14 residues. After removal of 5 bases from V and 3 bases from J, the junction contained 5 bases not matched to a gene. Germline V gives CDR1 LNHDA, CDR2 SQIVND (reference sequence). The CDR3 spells CASSFGTGFYEQYF. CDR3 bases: TGTGCCAGTAGTTTCGGGACAGGGTTCTACGAGCAGTACTTC. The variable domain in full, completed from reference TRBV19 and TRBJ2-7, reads DGGITQSPKYLFRKEGQNVTLSCEQNLNHDAMYWYRQDPGQGLRLIYYSQIVNDFQKGDIAEGYSVSREKKESFPLTVTSAQKNPTAFYLCASSFGTGFYEQYFGPGTRLTVT.

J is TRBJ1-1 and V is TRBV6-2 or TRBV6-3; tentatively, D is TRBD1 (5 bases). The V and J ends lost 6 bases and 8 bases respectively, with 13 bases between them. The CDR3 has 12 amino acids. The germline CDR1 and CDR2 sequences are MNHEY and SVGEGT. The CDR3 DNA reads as TGTGCCAGCAGGGTTGGGGCAAGAGAAGCTTTCTTT. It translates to CASRVGAREAFF.

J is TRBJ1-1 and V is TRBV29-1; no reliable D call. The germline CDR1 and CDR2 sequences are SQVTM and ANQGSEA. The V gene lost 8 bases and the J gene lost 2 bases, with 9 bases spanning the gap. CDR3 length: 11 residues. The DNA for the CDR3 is TGCAGCCCCTCTTTCAACACTGAAGCTTTCTTT. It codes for CSPSFNTEAFF.

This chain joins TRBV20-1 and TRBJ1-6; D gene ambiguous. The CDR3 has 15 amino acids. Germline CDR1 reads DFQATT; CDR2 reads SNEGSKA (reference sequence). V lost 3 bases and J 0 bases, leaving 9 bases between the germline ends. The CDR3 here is CSASGGSSYNSPLHF. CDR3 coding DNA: TGCAGTGCTAGTGGCGGAAGCTCCTATAATTCACCCCTCCACTTT.

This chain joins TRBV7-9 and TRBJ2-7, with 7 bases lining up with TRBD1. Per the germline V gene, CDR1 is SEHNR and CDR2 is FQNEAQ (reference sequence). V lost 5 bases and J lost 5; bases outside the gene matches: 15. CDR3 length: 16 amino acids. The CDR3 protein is CASSPGTEGLWNEQYF. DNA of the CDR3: TGTGCCAGCAGCCCCGGGACAGAAGGGCTGTGGAACGAGCAGTACTTC.

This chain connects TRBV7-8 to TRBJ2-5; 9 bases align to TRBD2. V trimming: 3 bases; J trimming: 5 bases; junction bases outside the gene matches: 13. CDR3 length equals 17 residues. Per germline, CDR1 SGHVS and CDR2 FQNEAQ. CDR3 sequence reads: CASSLWEAGGYMETQYF. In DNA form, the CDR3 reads TGTGCCAGCAGCTTGTGGGAAGCGGGAGGATATATGGAGACCCAGTACTTC. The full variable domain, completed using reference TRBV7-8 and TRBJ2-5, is GAGVSQSPRYKVAKRGQDVALRCDPISGHVSLFWYQQALGQGPEFLTYFQNEAQLDKSGLPSDRFFAERPEGSVSTLKIQRTQQEDSAVYLCASSLWEAGGYMETQYFGPGTRLLVL.

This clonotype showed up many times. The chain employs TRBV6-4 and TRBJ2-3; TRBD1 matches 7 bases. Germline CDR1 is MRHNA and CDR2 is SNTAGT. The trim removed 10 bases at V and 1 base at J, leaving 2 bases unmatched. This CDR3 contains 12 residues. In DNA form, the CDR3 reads TGTGCCAATACAGGGGGCACAGATACGCAGTATTTT. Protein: CANTGGTDTQYF.

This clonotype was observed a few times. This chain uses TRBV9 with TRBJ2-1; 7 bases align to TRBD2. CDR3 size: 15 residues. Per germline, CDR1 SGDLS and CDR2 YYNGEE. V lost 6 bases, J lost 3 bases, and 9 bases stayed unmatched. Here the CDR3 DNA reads TGTGCCAGCACCCTCGGGCGGGAGAGCTACAATGAGCAGTTCTTC. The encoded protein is CASTLGRESYNEQFF.

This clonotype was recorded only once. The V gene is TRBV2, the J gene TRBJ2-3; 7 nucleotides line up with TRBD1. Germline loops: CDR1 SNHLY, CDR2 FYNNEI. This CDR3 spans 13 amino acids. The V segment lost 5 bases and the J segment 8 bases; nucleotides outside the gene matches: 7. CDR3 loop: CASSIDRAGTQYF. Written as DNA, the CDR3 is TGTGCCAGCAGTATCGACAGGGCAGGTACGCAGTATTTT.

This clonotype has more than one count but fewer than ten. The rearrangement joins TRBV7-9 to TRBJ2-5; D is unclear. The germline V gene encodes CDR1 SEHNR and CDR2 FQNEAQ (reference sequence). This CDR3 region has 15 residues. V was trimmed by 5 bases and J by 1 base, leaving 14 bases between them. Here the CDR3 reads CASSPPVTAQETQYF. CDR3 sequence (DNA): TGTGCCAGCAGCCCACCGGTCACGGCCCAAGAGACCCAGTACTTC.

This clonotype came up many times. The CDR3 DNA reads as TGTGCCAGCAGCCTAACCGCCGGGACAGGGAAAGGCTACACCTTC. This encodes CASSLTAGTGKGYTF. This sequence joins TRBV13 and TRBJ1-2; 9 bases map to TRBD1. After removal of 5 bases from V and 8 bases from J, the junction contained 12 bases not matched to a gene. Germline V gene data show CDR1 as PRHDT and CDR2 as FYEKMQ (reference sequence). The CDR3 totals 15 residues.

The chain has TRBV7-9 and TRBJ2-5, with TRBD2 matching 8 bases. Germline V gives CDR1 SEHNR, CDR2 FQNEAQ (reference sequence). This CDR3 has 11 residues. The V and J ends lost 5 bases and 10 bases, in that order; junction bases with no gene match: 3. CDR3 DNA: TGTGCCAGCAGCACCGGGGGGGTCCAGTACTTC. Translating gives CASSTGGVQYF.

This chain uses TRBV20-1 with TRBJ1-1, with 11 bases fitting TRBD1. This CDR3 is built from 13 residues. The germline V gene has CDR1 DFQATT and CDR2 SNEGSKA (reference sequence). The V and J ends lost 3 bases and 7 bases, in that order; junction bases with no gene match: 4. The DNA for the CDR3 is TGCAGTGCTAGCAGGACAGGGGGCAATGAAGCTTTCTTT. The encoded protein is CSASRTGGNEAFF.

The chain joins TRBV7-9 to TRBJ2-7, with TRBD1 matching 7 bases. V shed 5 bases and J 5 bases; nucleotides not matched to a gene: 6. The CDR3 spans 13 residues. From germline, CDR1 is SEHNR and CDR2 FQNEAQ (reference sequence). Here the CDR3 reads CASSPRDSHEQYF. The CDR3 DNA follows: TGTGCCAGCAGCCCCAGGGACAGCCACGAGCAGTACTTC.

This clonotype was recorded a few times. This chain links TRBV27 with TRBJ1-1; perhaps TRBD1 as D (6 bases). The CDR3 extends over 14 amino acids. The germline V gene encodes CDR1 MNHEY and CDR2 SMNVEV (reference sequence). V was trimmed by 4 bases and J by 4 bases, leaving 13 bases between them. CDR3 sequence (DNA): TGTGCCAGCAGTTGGGCAGGGGCGGTCACTGAAGCTTTCTTT. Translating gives CASSWAGAVTEAFF.

The CDR3: CSARDGQEYGNQPQHF. CDR3 sequence (DNA): TGCAGTGCTAGAGACGGACAGGAATACGGGAATCAGCCCCAGCATTTT. J is TRBJ1-5 and V is TRBV20-1, with 7 bases identical to TRBD1. The CDR3 is made up of 16 amino acids. The V gene's germline CDR1 is DFQATT and CDR2 SNEGSKA (reference sequence). After removal of 0 bases from V and 4 bases from J, the junction contained 9 bases not matched to a gene.

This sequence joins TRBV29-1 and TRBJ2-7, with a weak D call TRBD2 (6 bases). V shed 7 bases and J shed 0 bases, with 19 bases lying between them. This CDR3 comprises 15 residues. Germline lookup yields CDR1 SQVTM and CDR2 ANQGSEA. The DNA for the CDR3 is TGCAGCGCTACCCGGGCTGGGGGGATCTCCTACGAGCAGTACTTC. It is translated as CSATRAGGISYEQYF.

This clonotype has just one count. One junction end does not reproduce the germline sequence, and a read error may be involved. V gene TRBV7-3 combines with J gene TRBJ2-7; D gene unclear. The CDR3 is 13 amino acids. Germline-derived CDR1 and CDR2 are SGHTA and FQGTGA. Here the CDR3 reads CSSSLVWSYEQYF. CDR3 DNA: TGTTCCAGCAGCTTAGTCTGGTCCTACGAGCAGTACTTC.

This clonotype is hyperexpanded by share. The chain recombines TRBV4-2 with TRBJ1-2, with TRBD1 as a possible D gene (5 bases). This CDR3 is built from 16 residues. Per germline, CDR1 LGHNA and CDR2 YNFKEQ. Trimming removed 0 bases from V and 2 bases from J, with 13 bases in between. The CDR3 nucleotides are TGTGCCAGCAGCCAAGAAGTCGGGGGGACCAACTATGGCTACACCTTC. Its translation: CASSQEVGGTNYGYTF.

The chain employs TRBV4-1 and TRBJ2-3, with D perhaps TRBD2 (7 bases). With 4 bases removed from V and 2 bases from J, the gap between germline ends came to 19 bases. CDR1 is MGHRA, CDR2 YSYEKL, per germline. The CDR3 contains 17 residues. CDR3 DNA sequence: TGCGCCAGCAGCCCCGCGTTGGGGGGGGCCACCACAGATACGCAGTATTTT. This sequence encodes CASSPALGGATTDTQYF.

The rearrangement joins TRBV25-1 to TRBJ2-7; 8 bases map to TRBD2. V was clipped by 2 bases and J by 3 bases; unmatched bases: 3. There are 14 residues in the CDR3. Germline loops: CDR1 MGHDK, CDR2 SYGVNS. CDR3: CASSESGGNYEQYF. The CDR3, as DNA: TGTGCCAGCAGTGAAAGCGGGGGCAACTACGAGCAGTACTTC.

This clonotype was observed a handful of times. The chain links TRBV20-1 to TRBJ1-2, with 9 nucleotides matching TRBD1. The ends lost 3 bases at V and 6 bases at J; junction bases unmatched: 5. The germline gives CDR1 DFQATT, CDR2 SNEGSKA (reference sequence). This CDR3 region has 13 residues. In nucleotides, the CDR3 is TGCAGTGCTAGGATGGGACAGGGACATGGCTACACCTTC. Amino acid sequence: CSARMGQGHGYTF.

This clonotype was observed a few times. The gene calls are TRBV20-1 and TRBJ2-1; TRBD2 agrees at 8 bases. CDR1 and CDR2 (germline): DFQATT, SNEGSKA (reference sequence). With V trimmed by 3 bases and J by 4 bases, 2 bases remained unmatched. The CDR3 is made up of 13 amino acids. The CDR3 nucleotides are TGCAGTGCTAGCAGCGGGGGATACAATGAGCAGTTCTTC. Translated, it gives CSASSGGYNEQFF.